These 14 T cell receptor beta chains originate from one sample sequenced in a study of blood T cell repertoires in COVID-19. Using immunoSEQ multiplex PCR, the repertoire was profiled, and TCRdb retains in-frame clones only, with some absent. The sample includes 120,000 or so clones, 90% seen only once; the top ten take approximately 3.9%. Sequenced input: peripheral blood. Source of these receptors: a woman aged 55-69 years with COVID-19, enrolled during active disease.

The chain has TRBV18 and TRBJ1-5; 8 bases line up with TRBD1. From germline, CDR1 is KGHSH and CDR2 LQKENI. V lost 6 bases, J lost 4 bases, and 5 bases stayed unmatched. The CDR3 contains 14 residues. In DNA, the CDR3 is TGTGCCAGCTCTCAGGACAGGGCGAATCAGCCCCAGCATTTT. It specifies CASSQDRANQPQHF. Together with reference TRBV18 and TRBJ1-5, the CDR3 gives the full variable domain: NAGVMQNPRHLVRRRGQEARLRCSPMKGHSHVYWYRQLPEEGLKFMVYLQKENIIDESGMPKERFSAEFPKEGPSILRIQQVVRGDSAAYFCASSQDRANQPQHFGDGTRLSIL.

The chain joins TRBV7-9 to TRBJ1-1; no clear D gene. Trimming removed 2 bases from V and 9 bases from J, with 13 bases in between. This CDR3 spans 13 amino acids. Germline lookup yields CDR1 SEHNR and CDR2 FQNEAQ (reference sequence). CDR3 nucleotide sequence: TGTGCCAGCAGCTTATTGACGGGTTCCCAAGCTTTCTTT. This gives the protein CASSLLTGSQAFF.

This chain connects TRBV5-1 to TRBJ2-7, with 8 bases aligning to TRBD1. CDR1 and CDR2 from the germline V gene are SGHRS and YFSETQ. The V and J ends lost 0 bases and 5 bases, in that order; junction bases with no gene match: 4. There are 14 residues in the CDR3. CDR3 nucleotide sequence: TGCGCCAGCAGCTTGGTACAGGGGGTGGACGAGCAGTACTTC. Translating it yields CASSLVQGVDEQYF.

This CDR3 reads CASSEDRGRIANVLTF. The CDR3, as DNA: TGTGCCAGCAGCGAGGACAGGGGGCGCATCGCCAACGTCCTGACTTTC. The chain employs TRBV9 and TRBJ2-6; 11 positions match TRBD1. The CDR3 runs 16 residues. Germline V gene sequence: CDR1 SGDLS, CDR2 YYNGEE. V shed 3 bases and J 7 bases; nucleotides not matched to a gene: 6. The whole variable domain, filled in from reference TRBV9 and TRBJ2-6, reads DSGVTQTPKHLITATGQRVTLRCSPRSGDLSVYWYQQSLDQGLQFLIQYYNGEERAKGNILERFSAQQFPDLHSELNLSSLELGDSALYFCASSEDRGRIANVLTFGAGSRLTVL.

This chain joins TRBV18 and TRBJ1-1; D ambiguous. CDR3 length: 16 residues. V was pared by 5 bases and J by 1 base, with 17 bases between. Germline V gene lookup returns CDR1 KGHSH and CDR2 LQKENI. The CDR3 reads CASSSTPHGANTEAFF. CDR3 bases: TGTGCCAGCTCATCGACTCCTCATGGTGCGAACACTGAAGCTTTCTTT. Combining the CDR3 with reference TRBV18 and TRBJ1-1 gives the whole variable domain NAGVMQNPRHLVRRRGQEARLRCSPMKGHSHVYWYRQLPEEGLKFMVYLQKENIIDESGMPKERFSAEFPKEGPSILRIQQVVRGDSAAYFCASSSTPHGANTEAFFGQGTRLTVV.

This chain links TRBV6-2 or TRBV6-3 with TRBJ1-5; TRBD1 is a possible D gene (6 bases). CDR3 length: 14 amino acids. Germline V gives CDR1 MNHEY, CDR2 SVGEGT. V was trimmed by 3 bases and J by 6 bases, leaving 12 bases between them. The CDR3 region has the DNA TGTGCCAGCAGTTATTCAACAGGGCTTCAGCCCCAGCATTTT. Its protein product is CASSYSTGLQPQHF.

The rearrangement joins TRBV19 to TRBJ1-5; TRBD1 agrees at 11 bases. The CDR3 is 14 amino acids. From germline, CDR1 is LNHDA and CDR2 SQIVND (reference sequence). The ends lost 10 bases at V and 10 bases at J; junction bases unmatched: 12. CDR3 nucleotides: TGTGCCACCACCGGGACAGGGGGGAGAGGTCCCCAGCATTTT. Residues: CATTGTGGRGPQHF.

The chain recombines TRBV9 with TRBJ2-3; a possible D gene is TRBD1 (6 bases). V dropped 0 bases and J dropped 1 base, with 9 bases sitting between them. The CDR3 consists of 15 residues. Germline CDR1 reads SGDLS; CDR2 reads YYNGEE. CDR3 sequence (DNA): TGTGCCAGCAGCGTAGCACAGGGTGGCACAGATACGCAGTATTTT. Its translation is CASSVAQGGTDTQYF.

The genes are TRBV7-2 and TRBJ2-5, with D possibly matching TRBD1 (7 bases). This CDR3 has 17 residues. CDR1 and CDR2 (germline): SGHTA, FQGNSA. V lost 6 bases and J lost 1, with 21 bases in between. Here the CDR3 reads CASSLQTGRQPQETQYF. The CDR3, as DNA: TGTGCCAGCAGTCTACAGACAGGGAGGCAGCCCCAAGAGACCCAGTACTTC.

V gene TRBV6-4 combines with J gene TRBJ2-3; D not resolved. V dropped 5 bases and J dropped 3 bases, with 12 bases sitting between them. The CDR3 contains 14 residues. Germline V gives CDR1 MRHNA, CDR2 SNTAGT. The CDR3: CASSQNGWTDTQYF. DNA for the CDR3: TGTGCCAGCAGTCAGAACGGGTGGACAGATACGCAGTATTTT.

In nucleotides, the CDR3 is TGCAGCAGGAGGGGTAACTATGGCTACACCTTC. This translates into CSRRGNYGYTF. The chain combines TRBV29-1 with TRBJ1-2; a weak D match, TRBD1 (5 bases). The CDR3 runs 11 residues. The ends were cut back, 8 bases at V and 1 base at J, with 8 bases in the middle. Germline values: CDR1 SQVTM, CDR2 ANQGSEA.

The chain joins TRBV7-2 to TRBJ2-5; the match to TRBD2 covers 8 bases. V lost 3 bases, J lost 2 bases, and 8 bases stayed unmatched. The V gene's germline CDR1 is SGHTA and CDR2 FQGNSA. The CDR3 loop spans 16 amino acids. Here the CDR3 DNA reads TGTGCCAGCAGCTTGGGGGGACTAGTTGGGCAAGAGACCCAGTACTTC. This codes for CASSLGGLVGQETQYF.

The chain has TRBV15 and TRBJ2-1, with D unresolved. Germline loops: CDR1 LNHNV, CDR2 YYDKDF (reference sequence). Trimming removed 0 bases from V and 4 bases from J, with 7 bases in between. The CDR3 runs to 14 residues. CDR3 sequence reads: CATSRDNRYNEQFF. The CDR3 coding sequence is TGTGCCACCAGCAGAGATAACAGATACAATGAGCAGTTCTTC. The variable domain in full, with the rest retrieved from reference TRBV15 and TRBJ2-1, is DAMVIQNPRYQVTQFGKPVTLSCSQTLNHNVMYWYQQKSSQAPKLLFHYYDKDFNNEADTPDNFQSRRPNTSFCFLDIRSPGLGDTAMYLCATSRDNRYNEQFFGPGTRLTVL.

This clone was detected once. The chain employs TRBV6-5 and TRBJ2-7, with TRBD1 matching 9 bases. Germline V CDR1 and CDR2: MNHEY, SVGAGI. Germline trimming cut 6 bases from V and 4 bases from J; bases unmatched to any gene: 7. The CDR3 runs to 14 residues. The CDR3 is CASSRGTGTYEQYF. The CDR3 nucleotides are TGTGCCAGCAGCAGAGGGACAGGGACTTACGAGCAGTACTTC.